The 22 T cell receptor beta chains listed next were all sequenced from one sample in a study of long-term antiretroviral therapy in people with HIV. The assay, immunoSEQ v3.0, was run at survey level. The data were produced by immunoSEQ multiplex PCR, yet TCRdb's version contains in-frame clones alone and is incomplete. Altogether about 22,000 clones are present, about 88% being singletons, with the ten largest covering 6.4%. The sequencing used unsorted PBMCs, collected 0.6 years after starting antiretroviral therapy. These receptors were taken from a man aged 55 to 69 with HIV.

This chain uses TRBV6-5 with TRBJ2-3, with 8 positions matching TRBD1. Germline values: CDR1 MNHEY, CDR2 SVGAGI. The ends lost 2 bases at V and 3 bases at J; junction bases unmatched: 4. CDR3 size: 15 residues. The CDR3 spells CASSYGRTGTDTQYF. CDR3 coding DNA: TGTGCCAGCAGTTACGGGCGGACAGGGACAGATACGCAGTATTTT.

The chain has TRBV7-2 and TRBJ1-2; 8 bases match TRBD1. V gave up 5 bases and J gave up 4 bases; unmatched junction bases: 6. CDR3 length: 14 amino acids. Germline CDR1 SGHTA, CDR2 FQGNSA. CDR3 bases: TGTGCCAGCAGCGCACGGACAGGGCCCTATGGCTACACCTTC. Translated, it gives CASSARTGPYGYTF.

The V gene is TRBV5-6, the J gene TRBJ1-2; D is uncertain. V was pared by 2 bases and J by 2 bases, with 7 bases between. This CDR3 has 13 amino acids. Germline CDR1 SGHDT, CDR2 YYEEEE. The CDR3 loop reads CASSLGLNYGYTF. Here the CDR3 DNA reads TGTGCCAGCAGCTTAGGTCTGAACTATGGCTACACCTTC.

This clone was counted once. CDR3 nucleotide sequence: TGTGCCAGTAGTCAGACTAGCGGGAGCACCTACAATGAGCAGTTCTTC. It is translated as CASSQTSGSTYNEQFF. V and J are TRBV19 and TRBJ2-1, with 12 bases identical to TRBD2. This CDR3 region has 16 residues. The germline CDR1 and CDR2 sequences are LNHDA and SQIVND (reference sequence). After removal of 5 bases from V and 2 bases from J, the junction contained 4 bases not matched to a gene.

This rearrangement joins TRBV6-1 to TRBJ1-2, with TRBD1 matching over 7 bases. V was pared by 5 bases and J by 5 bases, with 5 bases of the junction left unmatched. CDR3 length equals 13 residues. Germline assignment: CDR1 MNHNS and CDR2 SASEGT. The CDR3 here is CASSPTGVYGYTF. The CDR3 DNA reads as TGTGCCAGCAGTCCCACAGGGGTTTATGGCTACACCTTC.

This clone occurred a few times. The V call is TRBV2, the J call TRBJ2-7; D not certain. The CDR3 has 11 amino acids. V lost 5 bases and J 12 bases, leaving 14 bases between the germline ends. Germline V lookup: CDR1 SNHLY, CDR2 FYNNEI. CDR3 in DNA: TGTGCCAGCAGTTACGACCAGATTGCGTACTTC. Encoded protein: CASSYDQIAYF.

The gene calls are TRBV28 and TRBJ2-3; tentatively, D is TRBD1 or TRBD2 (5 bases each). V dropped 6 bases and J dropped 1 base, with 20 bases sitting between them. This CDR3 region has 17 residues. Germline-derived CDR1 and CDR2 are MDHEN and SYDVKM. The CDR3 loop reads CASRNRGHLSGTDTQYF. CDR3 bases: TGTGCCAGCAGGAACCGGGGCCATCTATCTGGCACAGATACGCAGTATTTT.

The chain recombines TRBV5-4 with TRBJ2-1; either TRBD1 or TRBD2 may fit D (5 bases each). CDR1 SGHNT and CDR2 YYREEE come from the germline V gene (reference sequence). This CDR3 has 16 amino acids. V was cut by 0 bases and J by 5 bases, with 15 bases left in between. CDR3 amino acids: CASSLGWGTEHNEQFF. The CDR3 DNA reads as TGTGCCAGCAGCTTGGGTTGGGGGACGGAACACAATGAGCAGTTCTTC. The full variable domain, completed using reference TRBV5-4 and TRBJ2-1, is ETGVTQSPTHLIKTRGQQVTLRCSSQSGHNTVSWYQQALGQGPQFIFQYYREEENGRGNFPPRFSGLQFPNYSSELNVNALELDDSALYLCASSLGWGTEHNEQFFGPGTRLTVL.

The chain combines TRBV19 with TRBJ2-7; perhaps TRBD1 as D (6 bases). Germline V gene sequence: CDR1 LNHDA, CDR2 SQIVND (reference sequence). The CDR3 loop spans 16 amino acids. V shed 5 bases and J shed 3 bases, with 20 bases lying between them. CDR3 bases: TGTGCCAGTAGTGCCCAAACAGGGTTTTGGGGCTACGAGCAGTACTTC. Translation: CASSAQTGFWGYEQYF.

This clone is medium-sized (0.01 to 0.1%) within its sample. The gene calls are TRBV6-6 and TRBJ1-2, with 8 bases that match TRBD1. Germline CDR1 reads MNHNY; CDR2 reads SVGAGI (reference sequence). The CDR3 totals 13 residues. With 5 bases clipped from V and 8 bases from J, the junction kept 7 bases outside the gene matches. This CDR3 is CASSMDRAYGYTF. The CDR3 nucleotides are TGTGCCAGCAGTATGGACAGGGCCTACGGCTACACCTTC.

This clone came up once. V usage is TRBV2 and J usage is TRBJ1-1, with D possibly matching TRBD1 (6 bases). The V gene's germline CDR1 is SNHLY and CDR2 FYNNEI. This CDR3 is built from 14 residues. The V gene lost 10 bases and the J gene lost 6 bases, with 21 bases spanning the gap. CDR3 loop: CANRRQVGVSEAFF. The CDR3 nucleotides read TGTGCCAACCGGCGACAGGTGGGAGTATCTGAAGCTTTCTTT. Full variable domain (rest looked up from reference TRBV2 and TRBJ1-1): EPEVTQTPSHQVTQMGQEVILRCVPISNHLYFYWYRQILGQKVEFLVSFYNNEISEKSEIFDDQFSVERPDGSNFTLKIRSTKLEDSAMYFCANRRQVGVSEAFFGQGTRLTVV.

V usage is TRBV2 and J usage is TRBJ1-1; maybe TRBD1 (5 bases). The germline V gene encodes CDR1 SNHLY and CDR2 FYNNEI. V was pared by 3 bases and J by 4 bases, with 12 bases between. The CDR3 sequence is 14 residues long. For the CDR3, the DNA is TGTGCCAGCAGTGACAGGGTCGGGGTCACTGAAGCTTTCTTT. Its translation is CASSDRVGVTEAFF.

The chain is built from TRBV5-4 and TRBJ2-5; D not resolved. Trimming took off 7 bases at V and 3 bases at J, with 16 bases between the two ends. The CDR3 is 14 residues long. Germline-derived CDR1 and CDR2 are SGHNT and YYREEE (reference sequence). The CDR3 DNA reads TGTGCCAGCGCGCCCGGGCGTAGTAAAGAGACCCAGTACTTC. This translates into CASAPGRSKETQYF.

CDR3 in DNA: TGTGCCAGCAGCTTAGTCGGCCTATCCAGGGGCAATGAGCAGTTCTTC. As protein: CASSLVGLSRGNEQFF. The chain carries TRBV7-9 and TRBJ2-1; weak D call: TRBD1 (6 bases). Germline CDR1 reads SEHNR; CDR2 reads FQNEAQ (reference sequence). The CDR3 extends over 16 amino acids. With 1 base removed from V and 6 bases from J, the gap between germline ends came to 16 bases. Drawing the rest from reference TRBV7-9 and TRBJ2-1, the complete variable domain is DTGVSQNPRHKITKRGQNVTFRCDPISEHNRLYWYRQTLGQGPEFLTYFQNEAQLEKSRLLSDRFSAERPKGSFSTLEIQRTEQGDSAMYLCASSLVGLSRGNEQFFGPGTRLTVL.

This chain's CDR3 is CATLGRGYNEQFF. In DNA form, the CDR3 reads TGTGCCACCCTGGGGAGGGGCTACAATGAGCAGTTCTTC. The J gene is TRBJ2-1, the V gene TRBV25-1; 7 bases are shared with TRBD2. The V segment lost 10 bases and the J segment 3 bases; nucleotides outside the gene matches: 6. Germline V CDR1 and CDR2: MGHDK, SYGVNS. The CDR3 consists of 13 residues.

The CDR3 DNA is TGTGCCAGCCTTGGGGCCCTAGCGGACACAGATACGCAGTATTTT. It yields the protein CASLGALADTDTQYF. V usage is TRBV7-2 and J usage is TRBJ2-3; 7 bases match TRBD2. This CDR3 region has 15 residues. The V and J ends lost 8 bases and 2 bases, in that order; junction bases with no gene match: 10. Per the germline V gene, CDR1 is SGHTA and CDR2 is FQGNSA.

The chain uses TRBV5-4 and TRBJ2-7, with 7 positions matching TRBD1. V lost 4 bases to trimming and J lost 12 bases; unmatched junction nucleotides: 10. The germline gives CDR1 SGHNT, CDR2 YYREEE (reference sequence). The CDR3 totals 12 residues. CDR3 region: CASSTIGQVVYF. The CDR3 nucleotides read TGTGCCAGCAGCACCATAGGACAGGTCGTGTACTTC.

The CDR3 region is CASSRTGGENGYTF. The CDR3 nucleotides are TGTGCCAGCAGCCGGACAGGGGGCGAGAATGGCTACACCTTC. This chain links TRBV5-4 with TRBJ1-2; 11 bases map to TRBD1. Looked up from germline, CDR1 is SGHNT and CDR2 is YYREEE (reference sequence). This CDR3 has 14 amino acids. Trimming at V came to 4 bases and at J to 6 bases, leaving 5 bases not matched to a gene.

This clone was recorded once. V gene TRBV10-1 combines with J gene TRBJ1-4; unclear D gene. CDR1 is WNHNN, CDR2 SYGVQD, per germline (reference sequence). CDR3 length: 15 amino acids. V was pared by 5 bases and J by 8 bases, with 18 bases between. The CDR3 is CASSRTADGLEKLFF. The CDR3 DNA follows: TGCGCCAGCAGTAGGACGGCCGACGGCCTCGAAAAACTGTTTTTT.

This clone was seen a single time. The chain carries TRBV15 and TRBJ1-5; D uncertain. The CDR3 is 18 amino acids. Germline V gives CDR1 LNHNV, CDR2 YYDKDF (reference sequence). V was cut by 0 bases and J by 0 bases, with 15 bases left in between. CDR3 residues: CATSRDAGSRYSNQPQHF. Written as DNA, the CDR3 is TGTGCCACCAGCAGAGATGCGGGGAGCCGTTATAGCAATCAGCCCCAGCATTTT.

The V gene is TRBV11-2, the J gene TRBJ2-3; D is possibly TRBD2 (6 bases). The CDR3 covers 12 residues. Trimming cost V 7 bases and J 6 bases, with 11 bases left between them. The germline V gene has CDR1 SGHAT and CDR2 FQNNGV. The DNA of the CDR3 is TGTGCCAGCAAGACCGCGGGGGATACGCAGTATTTT. Translating it yields CASKTAGDTQYF. Full variable domain (missing parts from reference TRBV11-2 and TRBJ2-3): EAGVAQSPRYKIIEKRQSVAFWCNPISGHATLYWYQQILGQGPKLLIQFQNNGVVDDSQLPKDRFSAERLKGVDSTLKIQPAKLEDSAVYLCASKTAGDTQYFGPGTRLTVL.

This clone was found a few times. The rearrangement uses TRBV5-1 and TRBJ2-7; possible D gene TRBD2, 6 bases. Germline V gives CDR1 SGHRS, CDR2 YFSETQ. The V gene lost 3 bases and the J gene lost 3 bases, with 7 bases spanning the gap. The CDR3 is made up of 12 amino acids. CDR3 loop: CASSSGGYEQYF. The CDR3 DNA is TGCGCCAGCAGCTCCGGGGGCTACGAGCAGTACTTC.